This T cell receptor beta chain was observed in a study of cytomegalovirus exposure and HLA in healthy donors. Between the trimmed V and J ends, which lost 6 bases and 6 bases, there was a span of 9 bases. The CDR3 length is 12 residues. Per germline, CDR1 KGHSH and CDR2 LQKENI. Vbeta (60) and Jbeta (13) primers were used in the PCR. The assay was immunoSEQ multiplex PCR, and TCRdb's table has in-frame clones only and misses some. This sample has over 100,000 clones; more than 75% occur once, and the top ten carry around 7.8%. Study-level findings and limits: Across HLA loci, a later analysis found differing TCR association rates, with DRB1 most and HLA-C fewest. With further analysis later on, most CMV-associated TCR beta chains appeared HLA-restricted. In an earlier analysis, about 90% or about 30%: the productive usage of most TCR beta V segments.

Worth noting for this clone: Its antigen is currently unknown.

The source is a woman in her fifties or sixties in good health and CMV-seropositive. This chain links TRBV18 with TRBJ2-1; D gene uncertain. The material sequenced was PBMCs. The CDR3 loop is CASSVRSNEQFF. As DNA, the CDR3 is TGTGCCAGCTCGGTACGGAGCAATGAGCAGTTCTTC.